This paragraph covers one TCR beta chain sequence. This clone appeared a few times. The clone's antigen remains unknown. Relative to the germline gene, one junction end is altered; a read error may explain this. The data are from a study of blood T cell repertoires in COVID-19 (TCRdb year 2020). For the study in its entirety: Samples from collaborators originated in the United States, Italy and Spain and spanned both the acute and convalescent phases of COVID-19. The material from the prospective study consisted of cDNA or gDNA derived from T cells, B-cell-depleted T cells, or PBMCs. A freely available public database, intended as a resource for researchers studying the immune response to SARS-CoV-2, is where the repertoires were released. Subjects who had been exposed to COVID-19, were actively infected with it, or had recovered from it provided the deeply sampled blood TCRbeta repertoires that made up the dataset. Where available, HLA class I and class II types were obtained from metadata supplied by the sample provider rather than from assay-based typing. The samples were drawn from the first 160 participants of the ongoing ImmuneRACE study and from 1,254 subjects provided by 6 global collaborators. A de-identified subject ID, COVID-19 status, age in years and sex were almost always included in the sample metadata.

CDR1 and CDR2, looked up from the germline V gene (reference sequence), are LNHNV and YYDKDF. The CDR3 covers 14 residues, taking in both the cysteine and the phenylalanine. The kept DNA is CDR3 alone, 42 bases in frame from the first base. Participants in the prospective study were enrolled through a virtual design, were aged about 18 to 90 years, and lived in some 24 United States geographic areas. To assign participants to cohorts, the prospective study relied on clinical history that participants themselves reported in a screening survey and a study questionnaire. In the prospective study, mobile phlebotomists collected whole blood, serum and a nasopharyngeal or oropharyngeal swab from each participant. Prospective study participants could optionally give additional blood draws and questionnaires over an approximately 2-month period. Before DNA extraction, prospective study blood samples were shipped either frozen or at room temperature.

Overall results and qualifications from the work: The quantity of clinical and demographic metadata differed by source and by participant and was supplied without curation.

TCRbeta CDR3 regions were amplified from genomic DNA by means of the immunoSEQ Assay, a bias-controlled multiplex PCR. Processing in the source paper ran as follows. Nucleated cell counts per sample were estimated from amplification of reference gene primers within the assay. To quantify the absolute abundance of each unique TCRbeta CDR3 rearrangement, sequence reads were collapsed and filtered. For each sample, productive Simpson clonality was calculated as the square root of Simpson's diversity index over productive rearrangements. The immuneACCESS repertoire file appears here via TCRdb, limited to in-frame rearrangements. These files lack a portion of the clones; in checked studies, under half of the deficit traces to unresolved V genes, and the cause of the others is not known. V, J and clone size were drawn from that table, and D and trimming were deduced from the DNA. The sample contains about 220,000 clones, roughly four fifths of them found a single time. Approximately 1.2% of the sample is held by the ten biggest clonotypes.

The chain joins TRBV15 to TRBJ1-5, with TRBD1 identical over 7 junction bases. Specimen: PBMCs or T cells enriched from blood (not recorded which). This receptor was taken from a woman aged 40 to 50 with acute COVID-19. The DNA sequence follows: TGTGCTACCACCAGGGGGAGGGGCAATCAGCCCCAGCATTTT. It translates to CATTRGRGNQPQHF. The CDR3 plus the reference TRBV15 and TRBJ1-5 genes for the other parts give the full variable domain: DAMVIQNPRYQVTQFGKPVTLSCSQTLNHNVMYWYQQKSSQAPKLLFHYYDKDFNNEADTPDNFQSRRPNTSFCFLDIRSPGLGDTAMYLCATTRGRGNQPQHFGDGTRLSIL.